The 21 T cell receptor beta chains in this list originate from one sample, sequenced in a study of blood T cells in healthy people across ages. The authors ran a second PCR of 7 to 11 cycles using a sample-barcoded 5' primer and a J-beta primer mix. Using its own MiXCR run on the 5' RACE reads, TCRdb lists one record per CDR3 protein. The sample holds 650,000 to 800,000 distinct CDR3 sequences, roughly 44% seen once. The sequenced sample consisted of blood. These receptors were obtained from a man aged 60 to 69 in good health.

V is TRBV10-2 and J is TRBJ1-1, with 8 bases matching TRBD1. The V gene end was trimmed by 1 base and the J gene end by 0 bases; junction bases not matched to a gene: 7. The CDR3 sequence is 17 residues long. Germline V gene sequence: CDR1 WSHSY, CDR2 SAAADI. The DNA for the CDR3 is TGCGCCAGCAGTGAGTTGGGACAGGATCTCATGAACACTGAAGCTTTCTTT. Protein sequence: CASSELGQDLMNTEAFF.

This rearrangement joins TRBV20-1 to TRBJ1-1, with TRBD1 identical over 7 bases. The germline V gene encodes CDR1 DFQATT and CDR2 SNEGSKA (reference sequence). Trimming took 6 bases from V and 11 from J; bases not matched to a gene: 21. The CDR3 sequence is 15 residues long. The CDR3 here is CSALNYGSTGEHAFF. CDR3 nucleotides: TGCAGTGCCCTAAATTATGGGTCTACAGGGGAGCATGCTTTCTTT.

CDR3 DNA sequence: TGTGCCAGCAGCTTAGGTTCTGCCTACAACCAAGAGACCCAGTACTTC. Translation gives CASSLGSAYNQETQYF. The chain is built from TRBV7-3 and TRBJ2-5; the D is unclear. CDR3 length: 16 amino acids. Germline-derived CDR1 and CDR2 are SGHTA and FQGTGA. V lost 2 bases and J lost 0, with 13 bases in between.

This chain links TRBV12-3 or TRBV12-4 with TRBJ1-4; no reliable D call. V lost 5 bases to trimming and J lost 7 bases, with 11 bases between them. The CDR3 consists of 13 residues. CDR3: CASSPGVSEKLFF. The CDR3 DNA reads as TGTGCCAGCAGTCCCGGAGTGTCTGAAAAACTGTTTTTT.

This clonotype was counted at least ten times. The chain combines TRBV7-9 with TRBJ1-2; D perhaps matches TRBD1 (6 bases). Trimming took off 5 bases at V and 6 bases at J, with 10 bases between the two ends. Per germline, CDR1 SEHNR and CDR2 FQNEAQ (reference sequence). The CDR3 extends over 12 amino acids. This chain's CDR3 is CASSNRQDGYTF. CDR3 DNA: TGTGCCAGCAGCAATCGACAGGATGGCTACACCTTC.

This clonotype has only a few counts. This chain links TRBV20-1 with TRBJ1-2, with D possibly being TRBD1 (5 bases). Germline CDR1 is DFQATT and CDR2 is SNEGSKA (reference sequence). CDR3 length: 14 amino acids. Trimming left V 6 bases short and J 0 bases short, with 14 bases between. CDR3 sequence: CSALGDLPNYGYTF. DNA of the CDR3: TGCAGTGCATTAGGGGACCTGCCTAACTATGGCTACACCTTC.

The gene calls are TRBV6-2 or TRBV6-3 and TRBJ1-1, with 9 positions matching TRBD1. Germline lookup yields CDR1 MNHEY and CDR2 SVGEGT. The CDR3 totals 12 residues. Unmatched junction bases numbered 1, after V lost 1 base and J lost 10 bases. This CDR3 is CASSYLDRGAFF. CDR3 coding DNA: TGTGCCAGCAGTTACTTGGACAGGGGAGCTTTCTTT.

This clonotype occurred a few times. This chain uses TRBV20-1 with TRBJ2-1; D gene ambiguous. This CDR3 contains 12 residues. Trimming removed 1 base from V and 9 bases from J, with 10 bases in between. The germline CDR1 and CDR2 sequences are DFQATT and SNEGSKA (reference sequence). As DNA, the CDR3 is TGCAGTGCTAGAGGTCCAAAGCTTGAGCAGTTCTTC. Residues: CSARGPKLEQFF.

This chain joins TRBV30 and TRBJ1-2; maybe TRBD1 (5 bases). Trimming stripped 2 bases from V and 12 bases from J, with 16 bases between. This CDR3 spans 12 amino acids. Germline assignment: CDR1 GTSNPN and CDR2 SVGIG (reference sequence). The CDR3 is CAWSLGSWGHTF. CDR3 bases: TGTGCCTGGAGTCTGGGATCGTGGGGCCACACCTTC. The entire variable domain, with the rest obtained from reference TRBV30 and TRBJ1-2, is as follows: SQTIHQWPATLVQPVGSPLSLECTVEGTSNPNLYWYRQAAGRGLQLLFYSVGIGQISSEVPQNLSASRPQDRQFILSSKKLLLSDSGFYLCAWSLGSWGHTFGSGTRLTVV.

The chain combines TRBV20-1 with TRBJ1-1; 7 bases match TRBD1. CDR1 DFQATT and CDR2 SNEGSKA come from the germline V gene (reference sequence). The J segment lost 10 bases and the V segment lost 2 bases, leaving 4 bases of the junction unmatched. This CDR3 region has 11 residues. CDR3 amino acids: CSARRGQGAFF. The CDR3 nucleotides are TGCAGTGCTAGAAGGGGGCAAGGAGCTTTCTTT.

This clonotype was seen a single time. CDR3 sequence: CASSFTTIPYNEQFF. The DNA for the CDR3 is TGTGCCAGCAGTTTTACCACAATCCCTTACAATGAGCAGTTCTTC. The V call is TRBV27, the J call TRBJ2-1; D not resolved. The CDR3 has 15 amino acids. The ends were cut back, 3 bases at V and 4 bases at J, with 13 bases in the middle. Germline values: CDR1 MNHEY, CDR2 SMNVEV (reference sequence).

In its sample, this clonotype was seen a few times. This chain uses TRBV28 with TRBJ2-5; 14 nucleotides align to TRBD2. The V gene's germline CDR1 is MDHEN and CDR2 SYDVKM. V lost 4 bases to trimming and J lost 4 bases; unmatched junction nucleotides: 17. The CDR3 has 20 residues. This CDR3 is CASSSHHRLAGGPFRETQYF. CDR3 sequence (DNA): TGTGCCAGCAGTTCTCACCACAGACTAGCGGGGGGGCCTTTCCGAGAGACCCAGTACTTC. Full variable domain (outside the CDR3, taken from reference TRBV28 and TRBJ2-5): DVKVTQSSRYLVKRTGEKVFLECVQDMDHENMFWYRQDPGLGLRLIYFSYDVKMKEKGDIPEGYSVSREKKERFSLILESASTNQTSMYLCASSSHHRLAGGPFRETQYFGPGTRLLVL.

The chain employs TRBV12-3 or TRBV12-4 and TRBJ2-3, with D possibly being TRBD2 (5 bases). The CDR3 length is 15 residues. Trimming left V 3 bases short and J 4 bases short, with 14 bases between. The CDR3 sequence: CASSLSSVGADTQYF. In DNA, the CDR3 is TGTGCCAGCAGTTTGAGCAGCGTGGGAGCAGATACGCAGTATTTT.

There are a few counts of this clonotype. This sequence joins TRBV5-1 and TRBJ1-1; D not resolved. The CDR3 spans 13 residues. Germline V gene data show CDR1 as SGHRS and CDR2 as YFSETQ. V lost 4 bases and J lost 2, with 9 bases in between. The DNA for the CDR3 is TGCGCCAGCAGCATGGCGCTCAACACTGAAGCTTTCTTT. This codes for CASSMALNTEAFF.

The chain has TRBV5-1 and TRBJ2-4; no firm D call. Trimming shortened V by 3 bases and J by 13 bases, and 29 bases separated the two germline ends. The germline gives CDR1 SGHRS, CDR2 YFSETQ. The CDR3 sequence is 17 residues long. CDR3 residues: CASSSAYDRLLRAEQYF. The CDR3 nucleotides are TGCGCCAGCAGCTCCGCATACGATAGACTCCTACGAGCAGAGCAGTACTTC.

Comments on this clonotype: Its ends do not fully match the called genes, so a read error is possible. This chain joins TRBV9 and TRBJ2-5, with 9 bases identical to TRBD2. CDR1 and CDR2 from the germline V gene are SGDLS and YYNGEE. This CDR3 has 18 residues. The CDR3 bases are TGTGCCAGCAGCCCACAGGGACTAATAGCGGGGGCCGAAGAGATCCAGTACTTC. The encoded protein is CASSPQGLIAGAEEIQYF. Based on the CDR3 plus reference TRBV9 and TRBJ2-5, the full variable domain is DSGVTQTPKHLITATGQRVTLRCSPRSGDLSVYWYQQSLDQGLQFLIQYYNGEERAKGNILERFSAQQFPDLHSELNLSSLELGDSALYFCASSPQGLIAGAEEIQYFGPGTRLLVL.

This clonotype was picked up a small number of times. The rearrangement joins TRBV12-3 or TRBV12-4 to TRBJ2-2; 8 nucleotides line up with TRBD1. The ends lost 4 bases at V and 1 base at J; junction bases unmatched: 2. The CDR3 spans 15 residues. The CDR3 loop is CASSWGTGNTGELFF. The CDR3 nucleotides are TGTGCCAGCAGTTGGGGGACAGGGAACACCGGGGAGCTGTTTTTT.

The J gene is TRBJ2-5, the V gene TRBV2; D call uncertain. The CDR3 has 13 residues. V was trimmed by 2 bases and J by 4 bases, leaving 8 bases between them. The V gene's germline CDR1 is SNHLY and CDR2 FYNNEI. CDR3 amino acids: CASSEIGIETQYF. The CDR3 nucleotides are TGTGCCAGCAGTGAAATAGGGATAGAGACCCAGTACTTC.

The chain joins TRBV6-2 or TRBV6-3 to TRBJ2-3, with TRBD2 identical over 8 bases. The CDR3 extends over 14 amino acids. Germline V gives CDR1 MNHEY, CDR2 SVGEGT. The V and J ends lost 5 bases and 2 bases, in that order; junction bases with no gene match: 3. In nucleotides, the CDR3 is TGTGCCAGCAGTCGGCGGGGGGACACAGATACGCAGTATTTT. It is translated as CASSRRGDTDTQYF.

The CDR3 nucleotides read TGTGCCAGCACCCGGGGCCGACAGGGTTCCTACGAGCAGTACTTC. Translated: CASTRGRQGSYEQYF. The rearrangement uses TRBV11-2 and TRBJ2-7, with 7 bases lining up with TRBD1. The CDR3 is 15 residues long. Germline CDR1 and CDR2: SGHAT and FQNNGV. V lost 7 bases and J lost 1; bases outside the gene matches: 10.

This clonotype was picked up a small number of times. The genes are TRBV9 and TRBJ2-1; no firm D call. V shed 3 bases and J shed 2 bases, with 3 bases lying between them. From germline, CDR1 is SGDLS and CDR2 YYNGEE. The CDR3 has 12 amino acids. CDR3 region: CASSATYNEQFF. DNA for the CDR3: TGTGCCAGCAGCGCGACCTACAATGAGCAGTTCTTC.